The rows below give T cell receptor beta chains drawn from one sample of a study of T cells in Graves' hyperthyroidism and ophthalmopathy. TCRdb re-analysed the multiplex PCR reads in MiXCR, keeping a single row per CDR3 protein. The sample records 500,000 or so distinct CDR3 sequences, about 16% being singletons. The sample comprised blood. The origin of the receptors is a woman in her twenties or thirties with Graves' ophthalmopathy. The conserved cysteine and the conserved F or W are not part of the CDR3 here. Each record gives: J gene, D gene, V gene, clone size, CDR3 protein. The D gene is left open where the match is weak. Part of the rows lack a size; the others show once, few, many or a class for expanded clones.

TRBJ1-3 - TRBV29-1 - SVDGGQSGNTIY
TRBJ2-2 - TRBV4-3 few ASSQVRPAGTGELF
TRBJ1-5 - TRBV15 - ATSTLGGADNQPQH
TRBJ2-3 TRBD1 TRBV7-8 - ASSLYQSGQGWRNTQY
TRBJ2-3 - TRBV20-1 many SAPLGASSTDTQY
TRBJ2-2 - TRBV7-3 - ASSLRAGAVGELF
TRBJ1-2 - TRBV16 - ASSQPDSNYGYT
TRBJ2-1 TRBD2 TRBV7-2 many ASSRGLAGVFEQF
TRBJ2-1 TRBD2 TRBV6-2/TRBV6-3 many ASSYATRWLAGGAYNEQF
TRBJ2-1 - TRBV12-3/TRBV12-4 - VSSLGREQF
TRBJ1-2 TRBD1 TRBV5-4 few ASSPDSGQRVLKRDYGYT
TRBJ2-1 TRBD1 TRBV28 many ASSLTGGTTYNEQF
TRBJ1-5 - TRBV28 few AARGGRSNQPQH
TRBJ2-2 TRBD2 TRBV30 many AWSDTQGAGEYTGELF
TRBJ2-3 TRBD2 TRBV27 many ASSYLVGGQKDTQY
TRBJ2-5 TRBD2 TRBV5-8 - ASSLGLAGQTQY
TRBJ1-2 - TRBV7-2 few ASSLSYGLKGYT
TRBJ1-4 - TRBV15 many ATSRAGQANEKLF
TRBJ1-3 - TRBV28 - ASTDGVNTIY
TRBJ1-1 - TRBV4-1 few ASSQDPRNYEAF
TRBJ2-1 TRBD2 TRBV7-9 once ASSLPTSGRSVEQF
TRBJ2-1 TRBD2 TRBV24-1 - ATSVGSSGRRDEQF
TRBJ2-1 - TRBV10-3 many AISDFGEGQF
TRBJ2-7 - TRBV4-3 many ASSQALSWEQY
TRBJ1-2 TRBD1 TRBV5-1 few ASSLSGTGNGYT
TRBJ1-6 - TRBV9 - ASSVAPAGTGNSPLH
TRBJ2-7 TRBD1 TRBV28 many ASSLEGARDEQY
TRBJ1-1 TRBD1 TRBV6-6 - ASSYRTGTGGSWTEAF
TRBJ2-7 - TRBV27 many ASSLKFAGYEQY
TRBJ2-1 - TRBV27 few ASSLLANNEQF
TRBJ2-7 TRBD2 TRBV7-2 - ASSLEATSGSLYEQY
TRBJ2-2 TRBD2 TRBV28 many ASSIPPSGRKGGELF
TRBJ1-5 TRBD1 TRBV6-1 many ASSDGDRLPPPDSNQPQH
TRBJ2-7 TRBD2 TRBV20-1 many SAREPAGVWEQY
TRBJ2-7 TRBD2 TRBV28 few ASSFRGLAEQY
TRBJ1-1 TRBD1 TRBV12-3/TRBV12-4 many ASSFMQGQGAREAF
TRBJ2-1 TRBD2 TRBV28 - ASSIIAGAGYNEQF
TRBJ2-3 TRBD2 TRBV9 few ASSGTSGAFVTDTQY
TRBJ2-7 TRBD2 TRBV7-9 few ASSPGLAIYEQY
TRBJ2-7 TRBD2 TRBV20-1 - SVPVAGLSEQY
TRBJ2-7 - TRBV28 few ASTEGALYEQY
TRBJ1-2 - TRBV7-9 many ASSPRVADGYT
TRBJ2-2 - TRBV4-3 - ASSQEWERGGGELF
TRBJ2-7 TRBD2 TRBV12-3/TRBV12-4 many ASSFSSGSDEQY
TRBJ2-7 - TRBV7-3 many ASSEPGVAYEQY
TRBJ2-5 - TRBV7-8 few ASSWARMGARETQY
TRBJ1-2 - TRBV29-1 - SVGQESFYGYT
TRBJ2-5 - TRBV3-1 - ASQGPIQETQY
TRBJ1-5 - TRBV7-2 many ASSFPGLAQPQH